Listed below are T cell receptor beta chains from one sample, sequenced in a study of human T cells and chemical hapten exposure. TCRdb independently ran MiXCR on the RACE reads; one entry per CDR3 protein. The sample lists roughly 120,000 distinct CDR3 sequences; 13% were seen once. Sample: whole blood, taken in connection with sensitization to the hapten diphenylcyclopropenone (DPC). All receptors derive from a woman under 30 with alopecia areata. Some clones in this sample may be carry-over from other donors' samples. Both conserved end residues are part of each CDR3. The order of the fields is CDR3 DNA, CDR3 protein, V gene, J gene, clone size, CDR3 length, D gene. D genes are given only for firm matches. The size entry is marked missing in some rows and otherwise reads once, few, many or a size class.

CDR3 DNA: TGCGCCAGCAGCCAAGATCTTTGGGGGTTCTCTGGAAACACCATATATTTT
CDR3 protein: CASSQDLWGFSGNTIYF
V gene: TRBV4-3
J gene: TRBJ1-3
clone size: few
CDR3 length: 17
D gene: NA

CDR3 DNA: TGTGCCAGCAGCCCCAGGGAAGGGAACACTGAAGCTTTCTTT
CDR3 protein: CASSPREGNTEAFF
V gene: TRBV7-8
J gene: TRBJ1-1
clone size: NA
CDR3 length: 14
D gene: NA

CDR3 DNA: TGCGCCAGCAGCAGGACAGGGACAGCATACAATGAGCAGTTCTTC
CDR3 protein: CASSRTGTAYNEQFF
V gene: TRBV5-1
J gene: TRBJ2-1
clone size: few
CDR3 length: 15
D gene: TRBD1

CDR3 DNA: TGTGCCAGCAGCCCCCGACTTTTTGGGGTCGGGACAGGGAGGGAGGAGCAGTACTTC
CDR3 protein: CASSPRLFGVGTGREEQYF
V gene: TRBV11-2
J gene: TRBJ2-7
clone size: NA
CDR3 length: 19
D gene: TRBD1

CDR3 DNA: TGTGCCAGCAAAGTGGGAGACAGGGGCACTGAAGCTTTCTTT
CDR3 protein: CASKVGDRGTEAFF
V gene: TRBV25-1
J gene: TRBJ1-1
clone size: NA
CDR3 length: 14
D gene: TRBD1

CDR3 DNA: TGTGCCAGCAGAGGTAATGGGTACGAGCAGTACTTC
CDR3 protein: CASRGNGYEQYF
V gene: TRBV7-2
J gene: TRBJ2-7
clone size: many
CDR3 length: 12
D gene: NA

CDR3 DNA: TGTGCCAGCAGTTCCCGCCTGCCTAGCGCCGAGCAGTACTTC
CDR3 protein: CASSSRLPSAEQYF
V gene: TRBV27
J gene: TRBJ2-7
clone size: NA
CDR3 length: 14
D gene: NA

CDR3 DNA: TGTGCCAGCAGCTTAGCGGAAGACCAGGGCTACACCTTC
CDR3 protein: CASSLAEDQGYTF
V gene: TRBV7-9
J gene: TRBJ1-2
clone size: many
CDR3 length: 13
D gene: NA

CDR3 DNA: TGTGCCAGCAGCTTAGCCCAGGGAGGGGAGACCCAGTACTTC
CDR3 protein: CASSLAQGGETQYF
V gene: TRBV7-9
J gene: TRBJ2-5
clone size: NA
CDR3 length: 14
D gene: TRBD2

CDR3 DNA: TGTGCCAGCAGGAGCGCGAGCACTGAAGCTTTCTTT
CDR3 protein: CASRSASTEAFF
V gene: TRBV6-2/TRBV6-3
J gene: TRBJ1-1
clone size: few
CDR3 length: 12
D gene: NA

CDR3 DNA: TGTGCCAGCAGCATAACTAGCGGGCCCTACAATGAGCAGTTCTTC
CDR3 protein: CASSITSGPYNEQFF
V gene: TRBV9
J gene: TRBJ2-1
clone size: few
CDR3 length: 15
D gene: TRBD2

CDR3 DNA: TGTGCCAGCAGTCCAGGGACCGGCAACTATGGCTACACCTTC
CDR3 protein: CASSPGTGNYGYTF
V gene: TRBV27
J gene: TRBJ1-2
clone size: few
CDR3 length: 14
D gene: NA

CDR3 DNA: TGTGCCAGCAGTTTAGGGGGACGCCGCCAGCCCCAGCATTTT
CDR3 protein: CASSLGGRRQPQHF
V gene: TRBV12-3/TRBV12-4
J gene: TRBJ1-5
clone size: few
CDR3 length: 14
D gene: NA

CDR3 DNA: TGTGCCAGCAGTTTAGGGCGACCAGATACGCAGTATTTT
CDR3 protein: CASSLGRPDTQYF
V gene: TRBV27
J gene: TRBJ2-3
clone size: NA
CDR3 length: 13
D gene: NA

CDR3 DNA: TGCAGTGCTAGAGTGGCAGGGGGCTCGGAGTCACCCCTCCACTTT
CDR3 protein: CSARVAGGSESPLHF
V gene: TRBV20-1
J gene: TRBJ1-6
clone size: many
CDR3 length: 15
D gene: TRBD1